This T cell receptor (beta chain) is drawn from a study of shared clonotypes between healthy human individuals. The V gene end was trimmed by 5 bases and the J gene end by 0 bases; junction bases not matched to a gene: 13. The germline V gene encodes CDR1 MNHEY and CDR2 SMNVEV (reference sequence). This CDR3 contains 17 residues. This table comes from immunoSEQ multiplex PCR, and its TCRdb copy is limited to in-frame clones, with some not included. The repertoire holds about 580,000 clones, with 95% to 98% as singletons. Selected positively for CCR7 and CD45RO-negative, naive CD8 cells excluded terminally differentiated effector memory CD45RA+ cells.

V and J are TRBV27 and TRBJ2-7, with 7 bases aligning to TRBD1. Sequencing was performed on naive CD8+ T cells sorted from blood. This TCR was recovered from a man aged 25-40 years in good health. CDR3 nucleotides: TGTGCCAGCAGTCCCGCCCGGACAGGTTTTCTCTCCTACGAGCAGTACTTC. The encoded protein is CASSPARTGFLSYEQYF.